The 31 T cell receptor beta chains presented below share a single source sample, sequenced in a study of CXCR3-negative and CXCR3-positive naive CD8 T cells. Study results and limitations: TRB CDR3s of CXCR3-positive naive cells were more hydrophobic than those of CXCR3-negative naive cells.

UMI-labeled TRB cDNA libraries were prepared by 5' RACE. TCRdb derives one entry per CDR3 protein from the 5' RACE reads, leaving out DNA. The sample's table shows under 70,000 distinct CDR3 sequences. Their recognized antigens are unknown. Sequenced sample: naive CXCR3+ CD8+ T cells from blood. Subset indicated: CD45RO-CCR7+CD27+CD95- naive CD8+ T cells expressing CXCR3 (TNR3+). The receptors here all came from a human donor in good health. Some clones in this sample may be carry-over from other donors' samples.

The chain combines TRBV7-6 with TRBJ1-4; the D gene TCRdb calls, TRBD1, cannot be checked with no DNA. The CDR3 is 15 residues long. Per germline, CDR1 SGHVS and CDR2 FNYEAQ. The CDR3 reads CASSPWTGTNEKLFF.

The chain joins TRBV7-2 to TRBJ2-7; TCRdb reports TRBD2, a call that lacks DNA to check it against. The CDR3 runs to 14 residues. Germline lookup yields CDR1 SGHTA and CDR2 FQGNSA. CDR3 amino acids: CASSSLRVGYEQYF.

This chain connects TRBV28 to TRBJ1-2; checking the TCRdb D call of TRBD1 is not possible without DNA. The CDR3 has 13 residues. Germline V CDR1 and CDR2: MDHEN, SYDVKM. CDR3: CASSPGTGVGYTF.

The chain joins TRBV4-3 to TRBJ2-7. CDR1 and CDR2 from the germline V gene are LGHNA and YSLEER. The CDR3 length is 14 residues. The CDR3 sequence is CASSQDPGTYEQYF.

This chain joins TRBV5-1 and TRBJ2-5. CDR1 is SGHRS, CDR2 YFSETQ, per germline. The CDR3 runs to 12 residues. CDR3 residues: CASSKTPETQYF.

This sequence joins TRBV29-1 and TRBJ2-7; TCRdb's D gene call, TRBD1, goes unchecked for lack of DNA. CDR3 length equals 13 residues. In germline, CDR1 is SQVTM, CDR2 ANQGSEA. CDR3 region: CSVRDGQSYEQYF.

The chain is built from TRBV27 and TRBJ1-1; the D call of TRBD1 rests on TCRdb alone, since no DNA is present to check it. There are 15 residues in the CDR3. Per germline, CDR1 MNHEY and CDR2 SMNVEV (reference sequence). CDR3 amino acids: CASSPRQGLNTEAFF.

The V and J genes are TRBV21-1 and TRBJ2-2. TRBV21-1 is an annotated pseudogene. The CDR3 consists of 14 residues. The CDR3 protein is CASSKDSSTGELFF.

The chain is built from TRBV6-5 and TRBJ2-1. The CDR3 spans 14 residues. Per germline, CDR1 MNHEY and CDR2 SVGAGI. The CDR3 reads CASSYASSYNEQFF.

This chain connects TRBV7-9 to TRBJ1-1; TCRdb's D call of TRBD1 is untestable without DNA. Germline CDR1 and CDR2: SEHNR and FQNEAQ (reference sequence). The CDR3 covers 14 residues. The CDR3 loop reads CASSSDRGVTEAFF.

The chain recombines TRBV7-8 with TRBJ2-1; with no DNA, the TCRdb D assignment of TRBD1 cannot be verified. The length of the CDR3 is 12 residues. CDR1 is SGHVS and CDR2 is FQNEAQ in the germline V gene. CDR3 sequence: CASSFTRDEQFF.

J is TRBJ2-3 and V is TRBV12-3 or TRBV12-4; the TCRdb D gene call, TRBD1, has no DNA to confirm it. The CDR3 is made up of 14 amino acids. The CDR3 is CASSLAGAADTQYF.

V gene TRBV20-1 combines with J gene TRBJ1-5. Germline V gene data show CDR1 as DFQATT and CDR2 as SNEGSKA (reference sequence). The CDR3 sequence is 17 residues long. The CDR3 loop reads CSARPTSLDTSNQPQHF.

The chain uses TRBV7-3 and TRBJ2-3; TCRdb selects TRBD1, and the lack of DNA leaves this call unchecked. Germline loops: CDR1 SGHTA, CDR2 FQGTGA. There are 14 residues in the CDR3. The CDR3 loop is CASSPLWDTDTQYF.

This sequence joins TRBV20-1 and TRBJ2-3; checking the TCRdb D call of TRBD2 is not possible without DNA. CDR1 and CDR2 from the germline V gene are DFQATT and SNEGSKA (reference sequence). CDR3 size: 17 residues. CDR3 loop: CSAREEDFTSGTDTQYF.

The chain recombines TRBV20-1 with TRBJ1-4. Germline loops: CDR1 DFQATT, CDR2 SNEGSKA (reference sequence). The CDR3 is made up of 16 amino acids. The CDR3 spells CSARDFRPGNNERLFF.

The CDR3 loop reads CASSPMDRNYNSPLHF. V gene TRBV3-1 combines with J gene TRBJ1-6; TCRdb's D call, TRBD1, is unchecked because there is no DNA. The CDR3 is 16 amino acids. Germline V gives CDR1 LGHDT, CDR2 YNNKEL (reference sequence).

The J gene is TRBJ2-7, the V gene TRBV29-1. The germline CDR1 and CDR2 sequences are SQVTM and ANQGSEA. CDR3 length: 12 amino acids. CDR3 amino acids: CSVETESYEQYF.

CDR3 region: CSARAGFVDEQYF. The chain carries TRBV20-1 and TRBJ2-7; TCRdb's D call, TRBD1, is unchecked because there is no DNA. Germline assignment: CDR1 DFQATT and CDR2 SNEGSKA (reference sequence). The CDR3 contains 13 residues.

J is TRBJ2-7 and V is TRBV29-1. Germline V lookup: CDR1 SQVTM, CDR2 ANQGSEA. The length of the CDR3 is 12 residues. CDR3 amino acids: CSVDDHSSEQYF.

The rearrangement joins TRBV10-3 to TRBJ2-7; TCRdb selects TRBD2, and the lack of DNA leaves this call unchecked. The CDR3 spans 18 residues. CDR1 is ENHRY and CDR2 is SYGVKD in the germline V gene. The CDR3 loop is CAISESGLAGGHSYEQYF.

The V and J genes are TRBV29-1 and TRBJ2-7; there is no DNA to check the TCRdb D call of TRBD1. The CDR3 covers 13 residues. The germline CDR1 and CDR2 sequences are SQVTM and ANQGSEA. CDR3 sequence reads: CSVVPGQSYEQYF.

This chain connects TRBV19 to TRBJ1-1; TCRdb returns TRBD1, unconfirmable since there is no DNA. Germline CDR1 LNHDA, CDR2 SQIVND (reference sequence). The CDR3 is 13 amino acids. CDR3 in amino acids: CASTRTGATEAFF.

The genes are TRBV5-4 and TRBJ2-4. This CDR3 contains 13 residues. In germline, CDR1 is SGHNT, CDR2 YYREEE (reference sequence). The CDR3 region is CASSSDYQNIQYF.

The CDR3 reads CSAFSGQVYGYTF. The V and J genes are TRBV29-1 and TRBJ1-2; TCRdb calls TRBD1, which cannot be checked without DNA. CDR1 and CDR2 (germline): SQVTM, ANQGSEA. The CDR3 sequence is 13 residues long. The variable domain in full, with the rest retrieved from reference TRBV29-1 and TRBJ1-2, is SAVISQKPSRDICQRGTSLTIQCQVDSQVTMMFWYRQQPGQSLTLIATANQGSEATYESGFVIDKFPISRPNLTFSTLTVSNMSPEDSSIYLCSAFSGQVYGYTFGSGTRLTVV.

This chain uses TRBV14 with TRBJ1-2. Germline loops: CDR1 SGHDN, CDR2 FVKESK. The CDR3 is 13 amino acids. The CDR3: CASSQGHPYGYTF.

This chain connects TRBV12-3 or TRBV12-4 to TRBJ1-5. The CDR3 is 14 residues long. The CDR3 region is CASSSARSNQPQHF.

The genes are TRBV28 and TRBJ2-3; TCRdb's D gene call, TRBD2, goes unchecked for lack of DNA. The CDR3 loop spans 16 amino acids. Germline-derived CDR1 and CDR2 are MDHEN and SYDVKM. CDR3 sequence reads: CASSATPGLETDTQYF.

The rearrangement joins TRBV28 to TRBJ1-5. The CDR3 sequence is 14 residues long. The germline CDR1 and CDR2 sequences are MDHEN and SYDVKM. The CDR3 spells CASSLNWGNQPQHF.

The chain combines TRBV7-6 with TRBJ2-6; the D gene TCRdb calls, TRBD1, cannot be checked with no DNA. The germline gives CDR1 SGHVS, CDR2 FNYEAQ. The CDR3 is 18 amino acids. CDR3 loop: CASSLVRQGAFGANVLTF.

V usage is TRBV27 and J usage is TRBJ1-3; TCRdb indicates TRBD1, and absent DNA this call remains unverified. The germline V gene encodes CDR1 MNHEY and CDR2 SMNVEV (reference sequence). The CDR3 has 17 residues. CDR3: CASSPYDRGVSGNTIYF.